This TCR beta chain originates from a study of shared clonotypes between healthy human individuals. Study outcomes and limitations: Sequencing depth was predicted to influence how clonotypes are shared among donors.

Only in-frame clones appear in the TCRdb table, and some are missing; sequencing was by immunoSEQ multiplex PCR. The table has more than 2,000,000 clones, more than 90% seen once. Concerning this clone: The antigen is not known.

The receptor was isolated from a man between 18 and 29 years old in good health. What was sequenced was naive CD4+ T cells sorted from blood. As to subset: CD45RA+ positively selected.

DNA for the CDR3: TGTGCCAGCAGTGGCGCCTGGCAGGGGGGGACTGAAGCTTTCTTT. This encodes CASSGAWQGGTEAFF. This rearrangement joins TRBV2 to TRBJ1-1, with 7 bases that match TRBD1. V dropped 4 bases and J dropped 5; count of bases not matched to a gene: 10. The CDR3 is made up of 15 amino acids. CDR1 and CDR2 from the germline V gene are SNHLY and FYNNEI.